This T cell receptor beta chain was captured in a study of cytomegalovirus exposure and HLA in healthy donors. The PCR contained 60 Vbeta and 13 Jbeta primers. Assay: immunoSEQ multiplex PCR; the TCRdb copy retains only in-frame clones and omits some. The sample contains roughly 100,000 clones, roughly 15% of which appear only once. Trimming removed 5 bases from V and 4 bases from J; junction bases left unmatched: 11. Looked up from germline, CDR1 is SGHAT and CDR2 is FQDESV (reference sequence). The CDR3 extends over 17 amino acids. On this clone itself: Its antigen is unknown.

Study-level results: Differences between HLA loci emerged in a later analysis of TCR association rates, with DRB1 most and HLA-C fewest.

The chain combines TRBV11-1 with TRBJ2-5; 12 positions agree with TRBD2. This receptor was taken from a female donor in good health and CMV-seronegative. Sequencing input: PBMCs. This chain's CDR3 is CASSPIGLAGTGETQYF. DNA of the CDR3: TGTGCCAGCAGCCCCATCGGACTAGCGGGGACGGGAGAGACCCAGTACTTC.